A selection of T cell receptor beta chains follows, all from one sample in a study of vaccination effects on CD4 cells after COVID-19. Produced via immunoSEQ multiplex PCR; TCRdb's table is partial and in-frame only. The sample consists of 15,000 or so clones, 80% of them appearing once. Antigens for these TCRs are unknown. Here the sequenced sample was CD4+ T cells from PBMCs cultured with SARS-CoV-2 spike peptides, taken after COVID-19 vaccination. These receptors came from a human donor who had a prior SARS-CoV-2 infection. CDR3s include the opening cysteine and the closing phenylalanine or tryptophan. Fields, in order: J gene, V gene, clone size, D gene, CDR3 protein, CDR3 DNA. A D gene is named only where the DNA matches it firmly. Size tells how often a clone was seen (once, few, many) or the class of an expanded clone, and some rows leave it out.

TRBJ2-1	TRBV5-4	.	.	CASSLEQGLYNEQFF	TGTGCCAGCAGCTTGGAACAGGGCCTCTACAATGAGCAGTTCTTC
TRBJ2-7	TRBV3-1/TRBV3-2	few	TRBD2	CASSQWTGGPHEQYF	TGTGCCAGCAGCCAATGGACGGGAGGGCCCCACGAGCAGTACTTC
TRBJ2-7	TRBV29-1	few	TRBD2	CSGQLAPTYEQYF	TGCAGCGGTCAACTAGCGCCAACCTACGAGCAGTACTTC
TRBJ2-3	TRBV12-5	once	.	CASGLGLAQTTDTQYF	TGTGCTAGTGGTTTGGGGCTAGCGCAGACCACAGATACGCAGTATTTT
TRBJ2-7	TRBV20-1	.	.	CSAFRTYEQYF	TGCAGTGCCTTTCGCACCTACGAGCAGTACTTC
TRBJ1-6	TRBV15	.	.	CATSREGRYNSPLHF	TGTGCCACCAGCAGAGAGGGGCGCTATAATTCACCCCTCCACTTT
TRBJ2-3	TRBV9	.	.	CASSVASWQDTQYF	TGTGCCAGCAGCGTAGCTAGCTGGCAGGATACGCAGTATTTT
TRBJ1-5	TRBV2	few	.	CASSLTRRVVYQPQHF	TGTGCCAGCAGCTTGACAAGGAGGGTCGTTTATCAGCCCCAGCATTTT
TRBJ1-1	TRBV5-1	.	TRBD1	CASRTGTGGTEAFF	TGCGCCAGCAGGACCGGGACAGGGGGAACTGAAGCTTTCTTT
TRBJ1-1	TRBV3-1/TRBV3-2	.	.	CASSQKGMTEAFF	TGTGCCAGCAGCCAAAAGGGAATGACTGAAGCTTTCTTT
TRBJ2-5	TRBV19	few	.	CASSPRAYLYQETQYF	TGTGCCAGTAGTCCTCGCGCATATTTGTACCAAGAGACCCAGTACTTC
TRBJ2-2	TRBV5-1	.	.	CASSLALTPVNGQGELFF	TGCGCCAGCAGCTTGGCCCTAACTCCGGTCAACGGACAGGGGGAGCTGTTTTTT
TRBJ2-6	TRBV11-3	once	.	CASSDPRGAGANVLTF	TGTGCCAGCAGCGACCCGAGGGGCGCTGGGGCCAACGTCCTGACTTTC
TRBJ2-3	TRBV4-2	.	TRBD2	CASSHGGLAGEWVGTDTQYF	TGTGCCAGCAGCCACGGTGGACTAGCGGGAGAATGGGTCGGCACAGATACGCAGTATTTT
TRBJ1-6	TRBV7-9	.	.	CASSPGKNSPLHF	TGTGCCAGCAGCCCAGGAAAAAATTCACCCCTCCACTTT
TRBJ2-2	TRBV7-6	.	.	CASSLSFDVSGELFF	TGTGCCAGCAGCTTATCCTTCGACGTTTCCGGGGAGCTGTTTTTT
TRBJ1-4	TRBV7-8	.	TRBD1	CASSPTGQGLFF	TGTGCCAGCAGCCCAACTGGACAGGGACTGTTTTTT
TRBJ1-4	TRBV29-1	.	.	CSVQRATNEKLFF	TGCAGCGTCCAAAGGGCAACTAATGAAAAACTGTTTTTT
TRBJ2-3	TRBV11-2	.	.	CASSLRPMADTQYF	TGTGCCAGCAGCTTACGTCCTATGGCAGATACGCAGTATTTT
TRBJ2-3	TRBV24-1	.	TRBD2	CATSSAGEGDTQYF	TGTGCCACCAGTTCGGCGGGAGAGGGGGATACGCAGTATTTT
TRBJ2-1	TRBV27	.	TRBD1	CASSSGQGGDEQFF	TGTGCCAGCAGTTCGGGACAGGGGGGCGATGAGCAGTTCTTC
TRBJ2-5	TRBV18	.	TRBD1	CASSPSRQGVFQETQYF	TGTGCCAGCTCACCTAGTCGACAGGGGGTTTTCCAAGAGACCCAGTACTTC
TRBJ2-5	TRBV7-3	few	.	CASSSTGREETQYF	TGTGCCAGCAGCTCAACTGGACGCGAAGAGACCCAGTACTTC
TRBJ2-2	TRBV11-3	.	.	CASSFNTGELFF	TGTGCCAGCAGCTTTAACACCGGGGAGCTGTTTTTT
TRBJ1-1	TRBV7-3	.	.	CASSPGHLMNTEAFF	TGTGCCAGCAGCCCAGGACATCTGATGAACACTGAAGCTTTCTTT
TRBJ2-3	TRBV19	.	TRBD2	CASSTTHLAARTF	TGTGCCAGTAGTACCACCCATCTAGCGGCCCGAACATTT
TRBJ2-5	TRBV7-2	.	.	CASSLGPGPETQYF	TGTGCCAGCAGCTTGGGCCCAGGACCAGAGACCCAGTACTTC
TRBJ2-3	TRBV6-2/TRBV6-3	.	.	CASSPRGTGAFWGTDTQYF	TGTGCCAGCAGTCCGAGGGGAACAGGTGCCTTTTGGGGCACAGATACGCAGTATTTT
TRBJ2-5	TRBV5-1	.	.	CASSLYREETQYF	TGCGCCAGCAGCTTGTACAGGGAAGAGACCCAGTACTTC
TRBJ2-5	TRBV30	.	TRBD2	CAWTGLAGSETQYF	TGTGCCTGGACTGGACTAGCGGGATCAGAGACCCAGTACTTC
TRBJ1-2	TRBV5-1	.	.	CASSPPGEGYTF	TGCGCCAGCAGCCCCCCGGGGGAAGGCTACACCTTC
TRBJ2-1	TRBV5-4	.	TRBD1	CASSQTRDSANNEQFF	TGTGCCAGCAGCCAAACACGGGACAGTGCAAACAATGAGCAGTTCTTC
TRBJ1-1	TRBV6-6	.	.	CASSSPVNTEAFF	TGTGCCAGCAGTTCGCCAGTGAACACTGAAGCTTTCTTT
TRBJ2-3	TRBV3-1/TRBV3-2	.	TRBD2	CASSRITPGLTDTQYF	TGTGCCAGCAGCCGCATCACCCCGGGACTAACAGATACGCAGTATTTT
TRBJ2-3	TRBV11-2	.	.	CASSSGYTDTQYF	TGTGCCAGCAGCTCAGGATACACAGATACGCAGTATTTT
TRBJ2-1	TRBV7-9	.	TRBD2	CASSFYSGRRYNEQFF	TGTGCCAGCAGCTTCTATAGCGGGAGAAGGTACAATGAGCAGTTCTTC
TRBJ2-2	TRBV7-2	.	.	CASSSRAASGTGELFF	TGTGCCAGCAGCTCCCGGGCGGCTAGTGGGACCGGGGAGCTGTTTTTT
TRBJ1-2	TRBV2	few	.	CASSEAGNYGYTF	TGTGCCAGCAGTGAAGCAGGGAACTATGGCTACACCTTC
TRBJ1-1	TRBV10-3	.	TRBD1	CAIRSQGAGRNTEAFF	TGTGCCATCAGGTCACAGGGGGCAGGTAGAAACACTGAAGCTTTCTTT
TRBJ1-1	TRBV5-1	.	.	CATSDRGMNTEAFF	TGCGCCACCTCGGATCGGGGTATGAACACTGAAGCTTTCTTT
TRBJ2-7	TRBV6-2/TRBV6-3	.	.	CASSYDFERASYEQYF	TGTGCCAGCAGTTACGATTTCGAGCGGGCCTCCTACGAGCAGTACTTC
TRBJ2-3	TRBV5-4	.	.	CASSLKGVDTQYF	TGTGCCAGCAGCTTAAAGGGCGTAGATACGCAGTATTTT
TRBJ2-3	TRBV27	few	TRBD2	CASSWQSTSGGAGTQYF	TGTGCCAGCAGTTGGCAATCGACTAGCGGGGGGGCTGGTACGCAGTATTTT
TRBJ1-3	TRBV21-1	.	.	CASSKEGGVSGNTIYF	TGTGCCAGCAGCAAAGAGGGAGGGGTTAGTGGAAACACCATATATTTT
TRBJ2-5	TRBV30	.	.	CALSRGTGTQYF	TGTGCCCTGAGCCGGGGGACTGGGACCCAGTACTTC
TRBJ1-2	TRBV15	.	TRBD1	CATSREQGVYGYTF	TGTGCCACCAGCAGAGAACAGGGGGTCTATGGCTACACCTTC
TRBJ1-4	TRBV6-5	.	.	CASSYSGSRDEKLFF	TGTGCCAGCAGTTACTCGGGGTCTCGGGATGAAAAACTGTTTTTT
TRBJ2-7	TRBV30	.	TRBD1	CAGSQKGAPYEQYF	TGTGCGGGGAGCCAGAAGGGGGCACCCTACGAGCAGTACTTC
TRBJ2-5	TRBV24-1	.	TRBD1	CATSDRQGSQETQYF	TGTGCCACCAGTGATAGACAGGGGTCCCAAGAGACCCAGTACTTC